The 31 T cell receptor beta chains in this list originate from one sample, sequenced in a study of CXCR4 blockade with PD-1 therapy in pancreatic cancer. TCRdb's table, derived via immunoSEQ multiplex PCR, lists solely in-frame clones and lacks some. This sample has about 5,200 clones, with roughly 53% found just once. Source material: tumor tissue. These receptors were collected from a human donor with pancreatic ductal adenocarcinoma.

This clone was seen a few times. This chain connects TRBV18 to TRBJ1-1; D perhaps matches TRBD1 (6 bases). Trimming removed 3 bases from V and 3 bases from J, with 11 bases in between. Germline CDR1 reads KGHSH; CDR2 reads LQKENI. This CDR3 spans 14 amino acids. This CDR3 is CASSPQGRDTEAFF. CDR3 DNA: TGTGCCAGCTCACCGCAGGGGAGAGACACTGAAGCTTTCTTT. The entire variable domain, with the rest obtained from reference TRBV18 and TRBJ1-1, is as follows: NAGVMQNPRHLVRRRGQEARLRCSPMKGHSHVYWYRQLPEEGLKFMVYLQKENIIDESGMPKERFSAEFPKEGPSILRIQQVVRGDSAAYFCASSPQGRDTEAFFGQGTRLTVV.

This chain uses TRBV30 with TRBJ2-7, with D perhaps matching TRBD1 (5 bases). The CDR3 runs 14 residues. Trimming took off 0 bases at V and 4 bases at J, with 13 bases between the two ends. Germline V lookup: CDR1 GTSNPN, CDR2 SVGIG (reference sequence). CDR3 in DNA: TGTGCCTGGAGTGTATGGGGCCCCACATACGAGCAGTACTTC. Protein product: CAWSVWGPTYEQYF.

This clone was observed a handful of times. V usage is TRBV19 and J usage is TRBJ2-3; 8 bases agree with TRBD2. This CDR3 has 15 amino acids. The V gene end was trimmed by 4 bases and the J gene end by 1 base; junction bases not matched to a gene: 4. Germline V lookup: CDR1 LNHDA, CDR2 SQIVND (reference sequence). The CDR3 is CASSTRTSRTDTQYF. In DNA form, the CDR3 reads TGTGCCAGTAGTACAAGGACTAGCCGCACAGATACGCAGTATTTT. Full variable domain (remainder filled in from reference TRBV19 and TRBJ2-3): DGGITQSPKYLFRKEGQNVTLSCEQNLNHDAMYWYRQDPGQGLRLIYYSQIVNDFQKGDIAEGYSVSREKKESFPLTVTSAQKNPTAFYLCASSTRTSRTDTQYFGPGTRLTVL.

The chain links TRBV15 to TRBJ1-1; D might be TRBD1 (5 bases). V lost 1 base and J 1 base, leaving 10 bases between the germline ends. The CDR3 has 15 amino acids. Germline CDR1 and CDR2: LNHNV and YYDKDF (reference sequence). The DNA of the CDR3 is TGTGCCACCAGCAGAGTCGCCAGGGCGAACACTGAAGCTTTCTTT. Its protein is CATSRVARANTEAFF. The full variable domain, in which reference TRBV15 and TRBJ1-1 provide the parts outside the CDR3, is DAMVIQNPRYQVTQFGKPVTLSCSQTLNHNVMYWYQQKSSQAPKLLFHYYDKDFNNEADTPDNFQSRRPNTSFCFLDIRSPGLGDTAMYLCATSRVARANTEAFFGQGTRLTVV.

The V call is TRBV18, the J call TRBJ1-1; D is uncertain. Germline V lookup: CDR1 KGHSH, CDR2 LQKENI. The CDR3 runs 14 residues. The V and J ends lost 2 bases and 0 bases respectively, with 7 bases between them. The CDR3 DNA reads TGTGCCAGCTCACCAGTAAACTTGAACACTGAAGCTTTCTTT. Protein product: CASSPVNLNTEAFF.

The chain is built from TRBV28 and TRBJ1-1; TRBD1 agrees at 11 bases. The CDR3 is 13 residues long. Germline assignment: CDR1 MDHEN and CDR2 SYDVKM. V shed 6 bases, J shed 5 bases, and the junction held 2 bases outside the gene matches. The CDR3 DNA reads TGTGCCAGCAGCTGGGACAGGGGGACTGAAGCTTTCTTT. This gives the protein CASSWDRGTEAFF.

The chain recombines TRBV14 with TRBJ1-6, with D unclear. CDR3 length: 17 residues. Trimming took 1 base from V and 0 from J, leaving 10 bases between them. The germline gives CDR1 SGHDN, CDR2 FVKESK. For the CDR3, the DNA is TGTGCCAGCAGCCAAGTAACGTTGAGCTCCTATAATTCACCCCTCCACTTT. Translation gives CASSQVTLSSYNSPLHF.

The chain recombines TRBV18 with TRBJ2-1; D is perhaps TRBD2 (6 bases). The CDR3 covers 13 residues. V lost 5 bases and J 10 bases, leaving 15 bases between the germline ends. In germline, CDR1 is KGHSH, CDR2 LQKENI. The CDR3 region is CASSKGLRGEQFF. DNA for the CDR3: TGTGCCAGCTCAAAAGGACTCCGGGGGGAGCAGTTCTTC.

V is TRBV29-1 and J is TRBJ2-5; D tentatively reads TRBD1 or TRBD2 (5 bases each). This CDR3 region has 13 residues. Trimming cost V 4 bases and J 1 base, with 10 bases left between them. From germline, CDR1 is SQVTM and CDR2 ANQGSEA. The CDR3 spells CSVVGVIQETQYF. DNA of the CDR3: TGCAGCGTTGTGGGGGTTATCCAAGAGACCCAGTACTTC.

This chain connects TRBV27 to TRBJ1-4; D is undetermined. Germline lookup yields CDR1 MNHEY and CDR2 SMNVEV (reference sequence). The length of the CDR3 is 15 residues. V dropped 5 bases and J dropped 7 bases, with 17 bases sitting between them. The CDR3 DNA sequence: TGTGCCAGCAGTCCATCTCAGGTCACCCTTGAAAAACTGTTTTTT. Translating gives CASSPSQVTLEKLFF. The full variable domain, completed using reference TRBV27 and TRBJ1-4, is EAQVTQNPRYLITVTGKKLTVTCSQNMNHEYMSWYRQDPGLGLRQIYYSMNVEVTDKGDVPEGYKVSRKEKRNFPLILESPSPNQTSLYFCASSPSQVTLEKLFFGSGTQLSVL.

V is TRBV19 and J is TRBJ1-6; D not resolved. Germline V gene data show CDR1 as LNHDA and CDR2 as SQIVND (reference sequence). The CDR3 loop spans 14 amino acids. Trimming pared 5 bases from V and 0 bases from J, leaving 5 bases between. The CDR3 here is CASSLSSYNSPLHF. In DNA form, the CDR3 reads TGTGCCAGTAGTCTGAGCTCCTATAATTCACCCCTCCACTTT.

This clone counts as medium-sized. This rearrangement joins TRBV6-8 to TRBJ1-5; the D is unclear. V was shortened by 4 bases and J by 6 bases, with 28 bases between the two germline ends. This CDR3 has 19 residues. CDR1 is MNHGY and CDR2 is SAAAGT in the germline V gene. The CDR3 protein is CASSLRVGPKPILVQPQHF. CDR3 DNA: TGTGCCAGCAGTTTAAGAGTCGGACCTAAGCCCATTTTAGTTCAGCCCCAGCATTTT.

The rearrangement uses TRBV10-3 and TRBJ1-1; possible D gene TRBD1, 5 bases. The ends were cut back, 2 bases at V and 5 bases at J, with 15 bases in the middle. Germline CDR1 is ENHRY and CDR2 is SYGVKD. This CDR3 spans 15 amino acids. CDR3 nucleotides: TGTGCCATCAGTGAGCAGGGAATGGTGTCAACTGAAGCTTTCTTT. It codes for CAISEQGMVSTEAFF.

The rearrangement uses TRBV18 and TRBJ2-5; 12 bases line up with TRBD1. V shed 2 bases, J shed 8 bases, and the junction held 0 bases outside the gene matches. Looked up from germline, CDR1 is KGHSH and CDR2 is LQKENI. The CDR3 contains 13 residues. As DNA, the CDR3 is TGTGCCAGCTCACCAGGGACAGGGGGCACCCAGTACTTC. This encodes CASSPGTGGTQYF.

This clone was recorded a few times. This chain joins TRBV7-6 and TRBJ2-1, with D tentatively TRBD1 (5 bases). Germline V gene sequence: CDR1 SGHVS, CDR2 FNYEAQ. The CDR3 is made up of 14 amino acids. The V end was cut by 0 bases, the J end by 9 bases, with 12 bases between. Here the CDR3 DNA reads TGTGCCAGCAGCTTAGCTCCAGGGTGGAGTGAGCAGTTCTTC. Its protein is CASSLAPGWSEQFF.

This clone was seen a few times. This chain joins TRBV9 and TRBJ1-3, with D maybe TRBD1 (5 bases). The CDR3 is 17 residues long. Germline CDR1 is SGDLS and CDR2 is YYNGEE. Between the trimmed V and J ends, which lost 0 bases and 0 bases, there was a span of 13 bases. CDR3 bases: TGTGCCAGCAGCGTAGGGTCAGGGCCAATCTCTGGAAACACCATATATTTT. Its protein product is CASSVGSGPISGNTIYF.

The V gene is TRBV12-5, the J gene TRBJ2-7, with a tentative D call TRBD1 (5 bases). Trimming pared 5 bases from V and 1 base from J, leaving 9 bases between. The germline gives CDR1 LGHNT, CDR2 FRNRAP. This CDR3 has 13 amino acids. In DNA, the CDR3 is TGTGCTAGTGGTCCCTCAGGGTCCTACGAGCAGTACTTC. It encodes CASGPSGSYEQYF.

This clone showed up just a few times. The V call is TRBV11-3, the J call TRBJ2-1; TRBD2 aligns across 10 bases. In germline, CDR1 is SGHNT, CDR2 YENEEA. The V gene end was trimmed by 2 bases and the J gene end by 14 bases; junction bases not matched to a gene: 15. The length of the CDR3 is 16 residues. The CDR3 nucleotides are TGTGCCAGCAGCTTAAGCCGGACTAGCGGTGCCGAGTCGAAGTTCTTC. Translation gives CASSLSRTSGAESKFF.

This clone is large. This chain links TRBV4-1 with TRBJ1-2, with D uncertain. The CDR3 length is 14 residues. Germline V gene data show CDR1 as MGHRA and CDR2 as YSYEKL. The germline V and J ends were trimmed by 0 bases and 4 bases, with 9 bases remaining between them. CDR3 DNA sequence: TGCGCCAGCAGCCAAGATCTAGGCGGCTATGGCTACACCTTC. This gives the protein CASSQDLGGYGYTF.

V is TRBV9 and J is TRBJ2-3, with a possible D match to TRBD2 (5 bases). The CDR3 has 12 residues. Between the trimmed V and J ends, which lost 0 bases and 6 bases, there was a span of 5 bases. CDR1 and CDR2 (germline): SGDLS, YYNGEE. CDR3 sequence reads: CASSVGGDTQYF. The DNA of the CDR3 is TGTGCCAGCAGCGTAGGCGGGGATACGCAGTATTTT.

The chain links TRBV9 to TRBJ1-1; TRBD1 might be the D (5 bases). Trimming removed 3 bases from V and 1 base from J, with 16 bases in between. The CDR3 has 16 amino acids. CDR1 and CDR2 from the germline V gene are SGDLS and YYNGEE. The CDR3 here is CASSAGSITRNTEAFF. The CDR3 nucleotides are TGTGCCAGCAGCGCAGGGTCGATAACAAGGAACACTGAAGCTTTCTTT. Looking up the rest from reference TRBV9 and TRBJ1-1 gives the full variable domain: DSGVTQTPKHLITATGQRVTLRCSPRSGDLSVYWYQQSLDQGLQFLIQYYNGEERAKGNILERFSAQQFPDLHSELNLSSLELGDSALYFCASSAGSITRNTEAFFGQGTRLTVV.

The V call is TRBV28, the J call TRBJ1-1; 10 positions agree with TRBD1. From germline, CDR1 is MDHEN and CDR2 SYDVKM. The V segment lost 5 bases and the J segment 11 bases; nucleotides outside the gene matches: 5. This CDR3 spans 12 amino acids. The CDR3 sequence is CASSRGQGEAFF. CDR3 in DNA: TGTGCCAGCAGTAGAGGACAGGGGGAGGCTTTCTTT.

This chain links TRBV16 with TRBJ1-2; D is unclear. The CDR3 is 14 amino acids. Germline lookup yields CDR1 KGHSY and CDR2 FQNENV. V was cut by 0 bases and J by 2 bases, with 7 bases left in between. The CDR3 DNA sequence: TGTGCCAGCAGCCAATCCACTCGGAACTATGGCTACACCTTC. Its protein is CASSQSTRNYGYTF.

The genes are TRBV19 and TRBJ1-2; 9 bases line up with TRBD1. After removal of 2 bases from V and 2 bases from J, the junction contained 3 bases not matched to a gene. The germline V gene encodes CDR1 LNHDA and CDR2 SQIVND (reference sequence). The CDR3 length is 15 residues. The DNA of the CDR3 is TGTGCCAGTAGTATAACCGGGACAGGGAACTATGGCTACACCTTC. Translated, it gives CASSITGTGNYGYTF.

The chain uses TRBV28 and TRBJ2-3; perhaps D is TRBD1 or TRBD2 (7 bases each). The CDR3 length is 15 residues. Between the trimmed V and J ends, which lost 2 bases and 8 bases, there was a span of 17 bases. Looked up from germline, CDR1 is MDHEN and CDR2 is SYDVKM. The CDR3 bases are TGTGCCAGCAGTTTAGAGGGGGACTACAGGGGTACGCAGTATTTT. Protein sequence: CASSLEGDYRGTQYF.

In nucleotides, the CDR3 is TGTGCCTGGGAATTTACGACAGGGGTAGGGACTGAAGCTTTCTTT. Its translation is CAWEFTTGVGTEAFF. The chain carries TRBV30 and TRBJ1-1; 8 bases match TRBD1. Germline values: CDR1 GTSNPN, CDR2 SVGIG (reference sequence). There are 15 residues in the CDR3. Trimming took 5 bases from V and 5 from J; bases not matched to a gene: 13.

V and J are TRBV5-1 and TRBJ2-3; D uncertain. V dropped 8 bases and J dropped 6 bases, with 19 bases sitting between them. The CDR3 runs to 14 residues. The germline V gene encodes CDR1 SGHRS and CDR2 YFSETQ. The CDR3, as DNA: TGCGCCAGTACGGGCCCGTATGTCTCTGATACGCAGTATTTT. Amino acids: CASTGPYVSDTQYF.

The sample holds a few counts of this clone. The V call is TRBV19, the J call TRBJ1-5; D possibly corresponds to TRBD1 (6 bases). The CDR3 sequence is 14 residues long. The germline V gene encodes CDR1 LNHDA and CDR2 SQIVND (reference sequence). Trimming left V 6 bases short and J 3 bases short, with 12 bases between. The CDR3 loop is CASRDRSHNQPQHF. As DNA, the CDR3 is TGTGCCAGTAGAGACAGGAGTCACAATCAGCCCCAGCATTTT. The entire variable domain, with the rest obtained from reference TRBV19 and TRBJ1-5, is as follows: DGGITQSPKYLFRKEGQNVTLSCEQNLNHDAMYWYRQDPGQGLRLIYYSQIVNDFQKGDIAEGYSVSREKKESFPLTVTSAQKNPTAFYLCASRDRSHNQPQHFGDGTRLSIL.

This clone turned up a few times. This chain joins TRBV11-3 and TRBJ2-2; the D gene could be TRBD1 or TRBD2 (5 bases each). Germline loops: CDR1 SGHNT, CDR2 YENEEA. Trimming removed 5 bases at V and 0 bases at J, with 13 bases between. This CDR3 spans 16 amino acids. This chain's CDR3 is CASSAGTASNTGELFF. In nucleotides, the CDR3 is TGTGCCAGCAGCGCCGGGACGGCCTCGAACACCGGGGAGCTGTTTTTT.

The chain recombines TRBV11-3 with TRBJ2-2, with D possibly being TRBD2 (6 bases). V was pared by 2 bases and J by 1 base, with 8 bases between. CDR1 is SGHNT and CDR2 is YENEEA in the germline V gene. This CDR3 comprises 15 residues. Here the CDR3 reads CASSLNGGNTGELFF. The CDR3 region has the DNA TGTGCCAGCAGCTTAAACGGGGGGAACACCGGGGAGCTGTTTTTT.

This clone was counted a few times. This rearrangement joins TRBV6-8 to TRBJ2-7, with 13 bases matching TRBD2. The germline CDR1 and CDR2 sequences are MNHGY and SAAAGT. J gave up 0 bases and V 8 bases, and 10 bases lay outside the gene matches. There are 17 residues in the CDR3. The CDR3 region is CASQLELAGGISYEQYF. As DNA, the CDR3 is TGTGCCAGCCAACTGGAACTAGCGGGAGGGATCTCCTACGAGCAGTACTTC.